This T cell receptor beta chain was captured by sequencing in a study of human T cells and chemical hapten exposure. Regarding time point: pre-sensitization, week 0. Treatment noted: therapeutic diphenylcyclopropenone sensitization with weekly scalp DPC. This clonotype was picked up many times. This CDR3 spans 15 amino acids. In germline, CDR1 is LNHDA, CDR2 SQIVND (reference sequence). V shed 6 bases, J shed 7 bases, and the junction held 11 bases outside the gene matches. TCRdb analysed the RACE reads with MiXCR anew, one entry per CDR3 protein. This sample has 85,000 to 120,000 distinct CDR3 sequences, with roughly 12% found just once.

The sequence was collected from a woman between 50 and 59 years old with alopecia areata. Some clones in this sample may be carry-over from other donors' samples. Here the sequenced sample was whole blood, taken in connection with sensitization to the hapten diphenylcyclopropenone (DPC). The V and J genes are TRBV19 and TRBJ2-1; TRBD1 aligns across 8 bases. CDR3 DNA sequence: TGTGCCAGTAGCATTCGGGACAGGCATGGGAATGAGCAGTTCTTC. Translating it yields CASSIRDRHGNEQFF.